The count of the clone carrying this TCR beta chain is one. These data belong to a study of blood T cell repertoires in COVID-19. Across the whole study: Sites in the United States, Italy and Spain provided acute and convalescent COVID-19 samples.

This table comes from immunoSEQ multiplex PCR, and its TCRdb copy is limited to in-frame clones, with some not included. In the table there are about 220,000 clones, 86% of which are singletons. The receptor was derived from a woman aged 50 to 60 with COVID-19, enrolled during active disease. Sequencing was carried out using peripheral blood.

The CDR3 DNA reads as TGTGCCAGCAGTCTACACGGGACAGGGGATGGCTACACCTTC. Amino acids: CASSLHGTGDGYTF. The chain is built from TRBV6-6 and TRBJ1-2, with 10 nucleotides matching TRBD1. In germline, CDR1 is MNHNY, CDR2 SVGAGI (reference sequence). This CDR3 has 14 amino acids. Unmatched junction bases numbered 6, after V lost 5 bases and J lost 6 bases.